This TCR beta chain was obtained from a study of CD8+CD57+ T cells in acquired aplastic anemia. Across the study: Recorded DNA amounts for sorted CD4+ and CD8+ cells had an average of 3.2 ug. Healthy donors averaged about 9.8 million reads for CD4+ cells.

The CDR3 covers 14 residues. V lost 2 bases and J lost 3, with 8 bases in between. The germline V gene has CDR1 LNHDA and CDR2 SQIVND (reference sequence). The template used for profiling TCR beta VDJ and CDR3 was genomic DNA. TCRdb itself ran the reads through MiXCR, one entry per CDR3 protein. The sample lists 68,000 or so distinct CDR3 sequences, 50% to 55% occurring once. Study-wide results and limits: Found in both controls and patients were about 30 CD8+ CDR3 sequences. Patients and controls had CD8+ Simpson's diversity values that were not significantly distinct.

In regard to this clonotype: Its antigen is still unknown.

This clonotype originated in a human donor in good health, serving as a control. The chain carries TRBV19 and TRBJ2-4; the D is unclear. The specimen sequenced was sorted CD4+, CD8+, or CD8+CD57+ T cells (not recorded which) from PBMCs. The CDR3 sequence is CASSISIGKNIQYF. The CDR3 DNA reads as TGTGCCAGTAGTATATCCATAGGCAAAAACATTCAGTACTTC.